Below, 21 T cell receptor beta chains from the same sample are listed, as sequenced in a study of T cell changes during pregnancy in multiple sclerosis. Some clones are missing from TCRdb's copy, which holds only in-frame ones; the method was immunoSEQ multiplex PCR. This sample has tens of thousands of clones, with around 90% found just once. Here the sequenced sample was peripheral blood, taken after pregnancy. The receptors derive from a female donor in good health, enrolled as a control in a pregnancy study.

The genes are TRBV29-1 and TRBJ2-1, with a weak D call TRBD2 (5 bases). Germline V gene lookup returns CDR1 SQVTM and CDR2 ANQGSEA. This CDR3 spans 11 amino acids. V lost 7 bases to trimming and J lost 10 bases, with 14 bases between them. The CDR3 loop reads CSGWESVEQFF. The CDR3 nucleotides read TGCAGCGGGTGGGAGAGCGTAGAGCAGTTCTTC.

The CDR3 nucleotides read TGTGCCAGCAGTCCGGGACAGGGGAGTCGTACTGAAGCTTTCTTT. This gives the protein CASSPGQGSRTEAFF. The gene calls are TRBV27 and TRBJ1-1; 10 bases are shared with TRBD1. After removal of 5 bases from V and 5 bases from J, the junction contained 8 bases not matched to a gene. This CDR3 region has 15 residues. Germline CDR1 and CDR2: MNHEY and SMNVEV (reference sequence).

This clone was observed a few times. The V call is TRBV18, the J call TRBJ1-1; TRBD1 matches 7 bases. CDR3 size: 14 residues. With V trimmed by 4 bases and J by 11 bases, 13 bases remained unmatched. Germline V lookup: CDR1 KGHSH, CDR2 LQKENI. The CDR3: CASSLGTDPVGAFF. The CDR3 DNA follows: TGTGCCAGCTCACTAGGGACAGACCCGGTGGGGGCTTTCTTT.

This rearrangement joins TRBV20-1 to TRBJ2-1; no clear D. The germline V gene has CDR1 DFQATT and CDR2 SNEGSKA (reference sequence). V lost 3 bases and J lost 7, with 4 bases in between. This CDR3 has 10 amino acids. The CDR3, as DNA: TGCAGTGCTAGCAGTAATGAGCAGTTCTTC. Translating it yields CSASSNEQFF.

J is TRBJ1-4 and V is TRBV7-9; 11 bases align to TRBD1. This CDR3 contains 16 residues. J was trimmed by 7 bases and V by 5 bases; bases with no gene match: 9. Germline CDR1 reads SEHNR; CDR2 reads FQNEAQ (reference sequence). CDR3 nucleotides: TGTGCCAGCAGCGGGACAGGGGGAATTAATGGTGAAAAACTGTTTTTT. This translates into CASSGTGGINGEKLFF.

The V gene is TRBV30, the J gene TRBJ2-7; possibly TRBD1 for D (6 bases). This CDR3 has 15 amino acids. V lost 1 base to trimming and J lost 3 bases, with 16 bases between them. Germline CDR1 reads GTSNPN; CDR2 reads SVGIG (reference sequence). The CDR3 nucleotides read TGTGCCTGGAGTGCCGGACCAGGGGAAAACTACGAGCAGTACTTC. The encoded protein is CAWSAGPGENYEQYF.

This sequence joins TRBV7-2 and TRBJ1-1; D remains ambiguous. The CDR3 covers 12 residues. The V gene's germline CDR1 is SGHTA and CDR2 FQGNSA. V lost 2 bases and J 3 bases, leaving 4 bases between the germline ends. The CDR3 loop reads CASSLRDTEAFF. The CDR3 region has the DNA TGTGCCAGCAGCTTAAGAGACACTGAAGCTTTCTTT.

This chain uses TRBV6-5 with TRBJ2-7, with 8 bases lining up with TRBD2. V was clipped by 7 bases and J by 4 bases; unmatched bases: 9. The CDR3 is made up of 14 amino acids. The germline gives CDR1 MNHEY, CDR2 SVGAGI. CDR3 amino acids: CASNLGGGKYEQYF. The CDR3 nucleotides are TGTGCCAGCAACCTCGGGGGGGGCAAGTACGAGCAGTACTTC.

The gene calls are TRBV2 and TRBJ2-7; the D gene is possibly TRBD2 (6 bases). The CDR3 contains 15 residues. V dropped 7 bases and J dropped 5 bases, with 21 bases sitting between them. CDR1 and CDR2 from the germline V gene are SNHLY and FYNNEI. Here the CDR3 reads CASTDTGGNHHEQYF. The CDR3 DNA sequence: TGTGCCAGCACCGACACCGGAGGGAATCACCACGAGCAGTACTTC.

In its sample, this clone was seen a few times. The J gene is TRBJ1-5, the V gene TRBV5-6; D possibly corresponds to TRBD1 (5 bases). The germline gives CDR1 SGHDT, CDR2 YYEEEE. The CDR3 sequence is 14 residues long. V was cut by 0 bases and J by 4 bases, with 8 bases left in between. In nucleotides, the CDR3 is TGTGCCAGCAGCTTGGGACAGATTAATCAGCCCCAGCATTTT. Protein: CASSLGQINQPQHF.

This clone has ten or more counts. The J gene is TRBJ2-7, the V gene TRBV28; D possibly corresponds to TRBD1 (6 bases). The CDR3 consists of 14 residues. Trimming pared 3 bases from V and 1 base from J, leaving 10 bases between. Germline V CDR1 and CDR2: MDHEN, SYDVKM. In nucleotides, the CDR3 is TGTGCCAGCAGTTTTTTGGGACAATCCTACGAGCAGTACTTC. This encodes CASSFLGQSYEQYF.

This clone showed up just once. V is TRBV7-9 and J is TRBJ2-7; D is unclear. Deletions cut 5 bases from V and 7 bases from J, with 9 bases between. The CDR3 totals 11 residues. Germline V gene sequence: CDR1 SEHNR, CDR2 FQNEAQ (reference sequence). CDR3 DNA: TGTGCCAGCAGCCCCAAACAAGAGCAGTACTTC. Residues: CASSPKQEQYF.

V and J are TRBV5-1 and TRBJ1-2, with D uncertain. The germline CDR1 and CDR2 sequences are SGHRS and YFSETQ. Trimming shortened V by 0 bases and J by 4 bases, and 10 bases separated the two germline ends. This CDR3 is built from 14 residues. CDR3 sequence reads: CASSLGPQPYGYTF. CDR3 DNA sequence: TGCGCCAGCAGCTTGGGGCCGCAACCCTATGGCTACACCTTC.

The rearrangement joins TRBV19 to TRBJ2-5, with a tentative D call TRBD1 (5 bases). Germline lookup yields CDR1 LNHDA and CDR2 SQIVND (reference sequence). V lost 1 base and J lost 0, with 9 bases in between. The CDR3 is made up of 15 amino acids. The CDR3 sequence is CASSIVGRDQETQYF. In DNA form, the CDR3 reads TGTGCCAGTAGTATAGTCGGCAGGGACCAAGAGACCCAGTACTTC.

The CDR3 DNA sequence: TGCGCCAGCAGCCCCTCCGGGACAGGGGTGGCCACCGGGGAGCTGTTTTTT. It yields the protein CASSPSGTGVATGELFF. The V gene is TRBV5-1, the J gene TRBJ2-2, with 10 bases identical to TRBD1. With 4 bases clipped from V and 4 bases from J, the junction kept 10 bases outside the gene matches. The CDR3 runs to 17 residues. Germline V gives CDR1 SGHRS, CDR2 YFSETQ.

The J gene is TRBJ2-2, the V gene TRBV11-3; D gene uncertain. CDR3 size: 13 residues. Germline assignment: CDR1 SGHNT and CDR2 YENEEA. The ends were cut back, 5 bases at V and 5 bases at J, with 9 bases in the middle. CDR3 sequence reads: CASSPTVTGELFF. CDR3 DNA sequence: TGTGCCAGCAGCCCAACAGTAACCGGGGAGCTGTTTTTT.

The chain recombines TRBV30 with TRBJ2-2; the D gene is possibly TRBD2 (5 bases). Germline V lookup: CDR1 GTSNPN, CDR2 SVGIG (reference sequence). The length of the CDR3 is 15 residues. Deletions cut 3 bases from V and 6 bases from J, with 17 bases between. The CDR3 nucleotides read TGTGCCTGGAGCGGGAAGCGACGGGGATCCGGGGAGCTGTTTTTT. It yields the protein CAWSGKRRGSGELFF.

This clone was recorded only once. The rearrangement joins TRBV4-2 to TRBJ2-1; 8 bases map to TRBD2. There are 15 residues in the CDR3. V lost 4 bases, J lost 8 bases, and 10 bases stayed unmatched. Per germline, CDR1 LGHNA and CDR2 YNFKEQ. CDR3 region: CASSRGSGGDYEQFF. The CDR3 DNA reads TGTGCCAGCAGCCGGGGGAGCGGGGGTGACTATGAGCAGTTCTTC.

V gene TRBV25-1 combines with J gene TRBJ2-1, with TRBD2 matching over 7 bases. The CDR3 sequence is 12 residues long. CDR1 is MGHDK and CDR2 is SYGVNS in the germline V gene. The DNA of the CDR3 is TGTGCGGCGGGAGTCCTGTACAATGAGCAGTTCTTC. Amino acid sequence: CAAGVLYNEQFF. Variable domain in full (rest from reference TRBV25-1 and TRBJ2-1): EADIYQTPRYLVIGTGKKITLECSQTMGHDKMYWYQQDPGMELHLIHYSYGVNSTEKGDLSSESTVSRIRTEHFPLTLESARPSHTSQYLCAAGVLYNEQFFGPGTRLTVL.

Only one count was recorded for this clone. The V call is TRBV9, the J call TRBJ1-1; 7 bases line up with TRBD1. Germline V gene data show CDR1 as SGDLS and CDR2 as YYNGEE. The V and J ends lost 0 bases and 2 bases, in that order; junction bases with no gene match: 4. CDR3 length: 15 residues. The CDR3 sequence: CASSVDGTVNTEAFF. The CDR3 coding sequence is TGTGCCAGCAGCGTAGACGGGACAGTAAACACTGAAGCTTTCTTT.

This chain connects TRBV6-4 to TRBJ2-3; 11 nucleotides align to TRBD2. Germline loops: CDR1 MRHNA, CDR2 SNTAGT. CDR3 length: 16 residues. J lost 3 bases, V lost 2 bases, and 4 bases had no gene match. CDR3 amino acids: CASSDPGTSGTDTQYF. The CDR3 region has the DNA TGTGCCAGCAGTGACCCAGGGACTAGCGGAACAGATACGCAGTATTTT.